Listed here are 9 T cell receptor beta chains from one sample, sequenced in a study of T cells after yellow fever vaccination. In TCRdb, the 5' RACE reads were re-called with MiXCR into one record per CDR3 protein. The profile shows a few hundred thousand distinct CDR3 sequences, approximately 3.8% of them singletons. The sequencing here drew on PBMCs, taken on the day of the yellow fever booster vaccination. These TCRs come from a young man who received the YFV17D yellow fever vaccine.

The V and J genes are TRBV7-8 and TRBJ2-1, with 13 bases identical to TRBD2. Looked up from germline, CDR1 is SGHVS and CDR2 is FQNEAQ. This CDR3 comprises 17 residues. The V and J ends lost 5 bases and 4 bases, in that order; junction bases with no gene match: 8. The CDR3 sequence: CASSTRLAGGVYNEQFF. The CDR3 DNA reads as TGTGCCAGCAGCACCAGACTAGCGGGGGGCGTTTACAATGAGCAGTTCTTC.

Ten or more counts support this clonotype. The rearrangement joins TRBV5-1 to TRBJ2-5; D is perhaps TRBD2 (5 bases). The CDR3 spans 14 residues. The V end lost 2 bases, the J end lost 4 bases, and 12 bases lay between the germline ends. CDR1 is SGHRS, CDR2 YFSETQ, per germline. The CDR3 nucleotides read TGCGCCAGCAGCTTTATGGGCGGGCGAGAGACCCAGTACTTC. It specifies CASSFMGGRETQYF.

This clonotype was counted a few times. The chain recombines TRBV4-1 with TRBJ1-1, with 7 nucleotides matching TRBD1. With 1 base clipped from V and 10 bases from J, the junction kept 15 bases outside the gene matches. The CDR3 length is 16 residues. Germline loops: CDR1 MGHRA, CDR2 YSYEKL. Here the CDR3 reads CASSQVSDRSAGGAFF. CDR3 sequence (DNA): TGCGCCAGCAGCCAAGTTTCGGACAGGTCAGCTGGAGGAGCTTTCTTT.

V usage is TRBV7-9 and J usage is TRBJ2-1, with 9 bases matching TRBD2. CDR3 length: 14 residues. Germline CDR1 and CDR2: SEHNR and FQNEAQ (reference sequence). Trimming cost V 8 bases and J 6 bases; bases outside gene matches: 8. CDR3 DNA: TGTGCCAGCGCAACCGGGACTAGCTCCAATGAGCAGTTCTTC. The encoded protein is CASATGTSSNEQFF.

This clonotype was seen at least ten times. This sequence joins TRBV5-5 and TRBJ2-5, with D perhaps matching TRBD2 (6 bases). Germline V gene lookup returns CDR1 SGHKS and CDR2 YYEKEE (reference sequence). The CDR3 is 15 amino acids. V lost 3 bases, J lost 2 bases, and 14 bases lay in between. The CDR3 bases are TGTGCCAGCAGCTCCCCTTCGGGGGAACAAGAGACCCAGTACTTC. It codes for CASSSPSGEQETQYF.

This clonotype was recorded many times. The V gene is TRBV28, the J gene TRBJ1-5, with no clear D. V lost 5 bases, J lost 7 bases, and 9 bases lay in between. The CDR3 sequence is 12 residues long. Germline V gives CDR1 MDHEN, CDR2 SYDVKM. The CDR3 reads CASSPSGQPQHF. For the CDR3, the DNA is TGTGCCAGCAGTCCCTCGGGGCAGCCCCAGCATTTT.

This clonotype was observed a few times. The chain uses TRBV5-1 and TRBJ2-5, with TRBD2 identical over 12 bases. The CDR3 spans 16 residues. Trimming took 4 bases from V and 4 from J; bases not matched to a gene: 8. Germline V gene lookup returns CDR1 SGHRS and CDR2 YFSETQ. The CDR3 sequence is CASSPGLAGSGETQYF. The CDR3 region has the DNA TGCGCCAGCAGCCCTGGACTAGCGGGGTCAGGAGAGACCCAGTACTTC.

This clonotype was picked up a small number of times. The chain joins TRBV5-4 to TRBJ2-3, with a tentative D call TRBD2 (7 bases). The CDR3 is 15 residues long. Germline assignment: CDR1 SGHNT and CDR2 YYREEE (reference sequence). The ends were cut back, 5 bases at V and 1 base at J, with 14 bases in the middle. The CDR3 loop reads CASSFGGRGTDTQYF. Here the CDR3 DNA reads TGTGCCAGCAGTTTCGGGGGGCGAGGCACAGATACGCAGTATTTT.

This clonotype was observed at least ten times. This rearrangement joins TRBV18 to TRBJ1-1; D unresolved. V shed 5 bases and J shed 3 bases, with 7 bases lying between them. Per the germline V gene, CDR1 is KGHSH and CDR2 is LQKENI. The CDR3 runs 12 residues. CDR3 coding DNA: TGTGCCAGCTCAGAGGGCTACACTGAAGCTTTCTTT. Encoded protein: CASSEGYTEAFF.